The TCR beta chain under discussion was sequenced for a study of regulatory T cells in long-lasting Graves disease. Study at large: Patients with persistent Graves' disease had over 5 years of antithyroid drugs and persistent TSH receptor antibodies.

Described time point: persistent/refractory GD, antithyroid drugs over 5 years with positive TRAb. Following extraction of RNA from PBMCs, that RNA was used to make the TCR library. Building the TCR beta libraries relied on iRepertoire HTBI primers, and CDR3 regions underwent Arm-PCR. MiXCR, run by TCRdb on the multiplex PCR reads, gives a single entry per CDR3 protein. The sample records about 340,000 distinct CDR3 sequences, about 19% being singletons. This clonotype has ten or more counts. Germline CDR1 SGHRS, CDR2 YFSETQ. The length of the CDR3 is 14 residues. The germline V and J ends were trimmed by 4 bases and 5 bases, with 12 bases remaining between them.

The source is a female donor with Graves disease. The rearrangement uses TRBV5-1 and TRBJ1-4; D not resolved. The source was peripheral blood mononuclear cells (PBMCs), collected when the disease was refractory, from a patient treated with antithyroid drugs. The CDR3 DNA follows: TGCGCCAGCAGCCGCGACGGGCAGAATGAAAAACTGTTTTTT. Translated, it gives CASSRDGQNEKLFF.